These T cell receptor beta chains were read from a single sample in a study of cytomegalovirus exposure and HLA in healthy donors. The table came from immunoSEQ multiplex PCR; TCRdb's copy has only in-frame clones and leaves some out. The sample holds 150,000 or so clones, roughly 80% seen once. Material for sequencing was PBMCs. The receptors were gathered from a woman aged 45 to 65 in good health and CMV-seropositive. Each CDR3 is given with its conserved first and last residue. D genes are given only for firm matches. Expanded clones are given a class, and other clones once, few, many or no size at all.

V gene	clone size	CDR3 length	D gene	J gene	CDR3 DNA	CDR3 protein
TRBV6-6	few	14	TRBD1	TRBJ1-4	TGTGCCAGCAGGGAGGGACAGGTCAATGAAAAACTGTTTTTT	CASREGQVNEKLFF
TRBV15	-	17	-	TRBJ2-7	TGTGCCACCAGCAACCCAGGTCGGGTCATCAAAGAGGGCGAGCAGTACTTC	CATSNPGRVIKEGEQYF
TRBV7-4	-	16	-	TRBJ1-3	TGTGCCAGCAGCTTAGATCTACTGCCATCTGGAAACACCATATATTTT	CASSLDLLPSGNTIYF
TRBV7-9	-	14	-	TRBJ2-2	TGTGCCAGCAGCTTAGACAGTCACACCGGGGAGCTGTTTTTT	CASSLDSHTGELFF
TRBV10-1	-	15	TRBD2	TRBJ2-3	TGCGCCAGCAGTAACGGGGGGAAAAGCACAGATACGCAGTATTTT	CASSNGGKSTDTQYF
TRBV5-1	few	16	TRBD1	TRBJ2-3	TGCGCCAGCAGCTGGGTGACAGGGAAAGGCACAGATACGCAGTATTTT	CASSWVTGKGTDTQYF
TRBV29-1	-	12	-	TRBJ2-5	TGCAGCGTCCGTATCTCCGAGGAGACCCAGTACTTC	CSVRISEETQYF
TRBV2	-	15	TRBD1	TRBJ2-1	TGTGCCAGCAGGGATGGACAGGGGGTTGGCAATGAGCAGTTCTTC	CASRDGQGVGNEQFF
TRBV5-1	-	15	TRBD1	TRBJ2-3	TGCGCCAGCAGGGCCGGGACAGGGGACACAGATACGCAGTATTTT	CASRAGTGDTDTQYF
TRBV2	-	16	TRBD1	TRBJ2-2	TGTGCCAGCGTGATACAGGGGAACTCGAACACCGGGGAGCTGTTTTTT	CASVIQGNSNTGELFF
TRBV2	-	13	TRBD2	TRBJ2-7	TGTGCCAGCTCTAGCGGGGGGGGGTACGAGCAGTACTTC	CASSSGGGYEQYF
TRBV5-1	-	16	TRBD1	TRBJ1-2	TGCGCCAGCAGCTTGGAAATGTCAGGGGGCTGGGACGGCTACACCTTC	CASSLEMSGGWDGYTF
TRBV21-1	few	13	-	TRBJ2-7	TGTGCCAGCAGCCAACAGGGAGTCTGCGAGCAGTACTTC	CASSQQGVCEQYF
TRBV10-3	-	16	-	TRBJ1-4	TGTGCCATCAGTGAGTCTCAGGAACACGACAATGAAAAACTGTTTTTT	CAISESQEHDNEKLFF
TRBV5-6	-	16	TRBD1	TRBJ1-1	TGTGCCAGCAGCTTGGCTGCCCCAGGGGGGAACACTGAAGCTTTCTTT	CASSLAAPGGNTEAFF
TRBV14	few	16	-	TRBJ1-3	TGTGCCAGCAGCCCCTACGGCAGGGGCTCTGGAAACACCATATATTTT	CASSPYGRGSGNTIYF
TRBV4-1	-	18	TRBD1	TRBJ2-2	TGCGCCAGCAGCCAAATTGGGTTCGACAGGGGGAACACCGGGGAGCTGTTTTTT	CASSQIGFDRGNTGELFF
TRBV5-1	-	15	-	TRBJ2-1	TGCGCCAGCAGCTTGGGGGGGCCAGGATACAATGAGCAGTTCTTC	CASSLGGPGYNEQFF
TRBV28	-	15	-	TRBJ1-1	TGTGCCAGCAGCGGAGTTTCCGACAGGAACACTGAAGCTTTCTTT	CASSGVSDRNTEAFF
TRBV10-3	few	13	TRBD2	TRBJ2-1	TGTGCCAGCCTAGCGGGGGAAAACAATGAGCAGTTCTTC	CASLAGENNEQFF
TRBV6-5	-	15	TRBD1	TRBJ1-2	TGTGCCAGCAGTTCACGGCCCGGGACAGTGATGGGCTACACCTTC	CASSSRPGTVMGYTF
TRBV10-3	few	11	-	TRBJ1-1	TGTGCCATCAGTTCGGACAATGAAGCTTTCTTT	CAISSDNEAFF
TRBV10-3	-	14	-	TRBJ1-1	TGTGCCATCAGTGAGGGGCGGGGGTTCCCTGAAGCTTTCTTT	CAISEGRGFPEAFF
TRBV25-1	few	13	TRBD1	TRBJ1-1	TGTGCCAGCAGTCCCCTCCAGGGGGAGGAAGCTTTCTTT	CASSPLQGEEAFF